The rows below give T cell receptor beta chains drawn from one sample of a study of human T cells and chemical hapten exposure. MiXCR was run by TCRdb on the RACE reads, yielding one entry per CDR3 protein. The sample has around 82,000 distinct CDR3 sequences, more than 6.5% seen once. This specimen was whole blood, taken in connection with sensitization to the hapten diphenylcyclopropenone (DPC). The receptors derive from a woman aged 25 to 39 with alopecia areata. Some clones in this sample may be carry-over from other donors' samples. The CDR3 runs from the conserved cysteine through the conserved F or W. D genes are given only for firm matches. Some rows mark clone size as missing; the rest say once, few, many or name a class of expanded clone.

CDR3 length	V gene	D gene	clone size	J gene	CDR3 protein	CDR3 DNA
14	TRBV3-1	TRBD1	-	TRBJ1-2	CASKGDRVVDGYTF	TGTGCCAGCAAGGGAGACAGGGTGGTAGATGGCTACACCTTC
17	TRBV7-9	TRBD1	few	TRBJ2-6	CATVGTGGTAGANVLTF	TGTGCCACAGTTGGGACAGGGGGAACCGCTGGGGCCAACGTCCTGACTTTC
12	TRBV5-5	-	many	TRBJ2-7	CASSPDLYEQYF	TGTGCCAGCAGCCCGGACCTCTACGAGCAGTACTTC
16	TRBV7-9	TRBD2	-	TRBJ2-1	CASSPWGGSSYNEQFF	TGTGCCAGCAGCCCATGGGGCGGGAGCTCCTACAATGAGCAGTTCTTC
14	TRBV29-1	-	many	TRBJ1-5	CSVGSIGKGQPQHF	TGCAGCGTTGGATCGATAGGGAAGGGCCAGCCCCAGCATTTT
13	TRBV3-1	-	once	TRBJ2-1	CASSPRTANEQFF	TGTGCCAGCAGCCCCAGGACAGCGAATGAGCAGTTCTTC
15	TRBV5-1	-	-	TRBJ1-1	CASSLGQLLNTEAFF	TGCGCCAGCAGCTTGGGTCAGCTCTTGAACACTGAAGCTTTCTTT
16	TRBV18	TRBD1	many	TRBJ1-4	CASSPPRGQTNEKLFF	TGTGCCAGCTCACCACCCAGGGGGCAAACTAATGAAAAACTGTTTTTT
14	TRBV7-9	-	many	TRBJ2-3	CASSFGLVLGTQYF	TGTGCCAGCAGCTTCGGACTGGTTTTAGGTACGCAGTATTTT
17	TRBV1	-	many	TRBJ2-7	CTSSQDPGPGTPYEQYF	TGCACCAGCAGCCAAGACCCCGGCCCGGGAACACCCTACGAGCAGTACTTC
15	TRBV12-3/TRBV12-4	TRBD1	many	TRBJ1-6	CASSLWGQANSPLHF	TGTGCCAGCAGTTTATGGGGACAGGCAAATTCACCCCTCCACTTT
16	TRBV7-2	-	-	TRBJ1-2	CASSLTGATSNYGYTF	TGTGCCAGCAGCTTAACGGGGGCGACCAGTAATTATGGCTACACCTTC
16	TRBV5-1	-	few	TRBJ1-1	CASSPLLGLKDTEAFF	TGCGCCAGCAGCCCGTTATTGGGACTGAAAGACACTGAAGCTTTCTTT